This TCR beta chain was identified during a study of T-cell memory formation after mild COVID-19. TCRdb re-analysed the 5' RACE reads in MiXCR, keeping a single row per CDR3 protein. The repertoire holds 470,000 or so distinct CDR3 sequences, with about 19% as singletons. This clonotype was obtained from an adult woman who had mild COVID-19 (a few samples of this study predate the infection). Cell type and time point are not known. Sequencing was done on a sample of PBMCs or a T cell subset sorted from them (not recorded which).

The CDR3 is CAITLAGGGDTQYF. CDR3 in DNA: TGTGCCATTACTCTAGCGGGAGGCGGAGATACGCAGTATTTT. V usage is TRBV24-1 and J usage is TRBJ2-3, with 11 bases that match TRBD2. Germline trimming cut 11 bases from V and 5 bases from J; bases unmatched to any gene: 8. Germline CDR1 KGHDR, CDR2 SFDVKD. This CDR3 has 14 amino acids.